Listed below are T cell receptor beta chains from one sample, sequenced in a study of blood T cell repertoires in COVID-19. Here immunoSEQ multiplex PCR was the method, and the copy in TCRdb shows in-frame clones only, minus some. The sample holds 150,000 to 170,000 clones, under 85% seen once. Input material: peripheral blood. Receptors originate from a man between 60 and 75 years old with COVID-19, enrolled during active disease. Both conserved end residues are part of each CDR3. D genes are given only for firm matches. Not every row has a clone size; where given, it reads once, few, many or a size class.

D: .
size: .
V: TRBV10-3
J: TRBJ2-7
CDR3: CAAGQFSYEQYF
DNA: TGTGCCGCGGGGCAGTTCTCCTACGAGCAGTACTTC

D: .
size: .
V: TRBV7-2
J: TRBJ1-1
CDR3: CASSLAKTALNTEAFF
DNA: TGTGCCAGCAGCTTAGCGAAGACAGCGCTGAACACTGAAGCTTTCTTT

D: .
size: .
V: TRBV27
J: TRBJ1-6
CDR3: CASTQAGNSPLHF
DNA: TGTGCCAGCACGCAGGCGGGGAATTCACCCCTCCACTTT

D: TRBD1
size: .
V: TRBV18
J: TRBJ2-2
CDR3: CASGGQRNTGELFF
DNA: TGTGCCAGTGGGGGACAGCGAAACACCGGGGAGCTGTTTTTT

D: .
size: once
V: TRBV2
J: TRBJ2-6
CDR3: CARSNAPNRAPSGANVLTF
DNA: TGTGCCAGGAGTAACGCACCGAACAGGGCCCCCTCTGGGGCCAACGTCCTGACTTTC

D: .
size: .
V: TRBV29-1
J: TRBJ1-1
CDR3: CSVEEETVVAFF
DNA: TGCAGCGTTGAAGAGGAGACGGTGGTGGCTTTCTTT

D: .
size: .
V: TRBV6-5
J: TRBJ2-6
CDR3: CASSPIATGANVLTF
DNA: TGTGCCAGCAGTCCCATAGCCACTGGGGCCAACGTCCTGACTTTC

D: .
size: .
V: TRBV6-1
J: TRBJ2-7
CDR3: CASEGTSYEQYF
DNA: TGTGCCAGCGAGGGCACCTCCTACGAGCAGTACTTC

D: .
size: .
V: TRBV19
J: TRBJ1-5
CDR3: CASRLIGGFGQPQHF
DNA: TGTGCCAGTAGGCTCATCGGGGGATTTGGTCAGCCCCAGCATTTT

D: TRBD1
size: .
V: TRBV18
J: TRBJ1-1
CDR3: CASPPRDRGLFSPEAFF
DNA: TGTGCCAGCCCACCCCGGGACAGGGGGCTTTTCAGCCCTGAAGCTTTCTTT

D: TRBD1
size: .
V: TRBV6-5
J: TRBJ1-2
CDR3: CASSYRGDRVAGYTF
DNA: TGTGCCAGCAGTTACCGTGGGGACAGGGTTGCTGGCTACACCTTC

D: .
size: many
V: TRBV11-1
J: TRBJ1-2
CDR3: CASSFLSGQGGYTF
DNA: TGTGCCAGCAGCTTCCTCTCGGGGCAGGGGGGCTACACCTTC

D: TRBD1
size: .
V: TRBV9
J: TRBJ1-4
CDR3: CASSVGRDRVNEKLFF
DNA: TGTGCCAGCAGCGTTGGACGGGACAGGGTAAATGAAAAACTGTTTTTT

D: .
size: .
V: TRBV5-6
J: TRBJ1-1
CDR3: CASSLAVAGKTEAFF
DNA: TGTGCCAGCAGCTTGGCCGTCGCAGGGAAGACTGAAGCTTTCTTT

D: .
size: once
V: TRBV19
J: TRBJ1-1
CDR3: CASSYISKNTEAFF
DNA: TGTGCCAGTAGTTACATCTCCAAAAACACTGAAGCTTTCTTT

D: .
size: few
V: TRBV7-2
J: TRBJ1-6
CDR3: CASRWLSSYNSPLHF
DNA: TGTGCCAGCAGGTGGTTGAGCTCCTATAATTCACCCCTCCACTTT

D: .
size: once
V: TRBV2
J: TRBJ2-1
CDR3: CASSDKRVDGEQFF
DNA: TGTGCCAGCAGTGATAAGCGGGTGGATGGTGAGCAGTTCTTC

D: .
size: .
V: TRBV3-1/TRBV3-2
J: TRBJ1-4
CDR3: CASSPTGAGNEKLFF
DNA: TGTGCCAGCAGCCCAACAGGTGCGGGGAATGAAAAACTGTTTTTT

D: .
size: .
V: TRBV11-2
J: TRBJ1-1
CDR3: CASSRQLLNTEAFF
DNA: TGTGCCAGCAGCCGACAGCTACTAAACACTGAAGCTTTCTTT

D: TRBD1
size: .
V: TRBV6-6
J: TRBJ2-7
CDR3: CASILGQGIREQYF
DNA: TGTGCCAGCATCCTGGGACAGGGAATTCGCGAGCAGTACTTC

D: .
size: .
V: TRBV19
J: TRBJ1-5
CDR3: CASSISGRVGNQPQHF
DNA: TGTGCCAGTAGTATCTCAGGCAGGGTGGGCAATCAGCCCCAGCATTTT

D: .
size: .
V: TRBV18
J: TRBJ1-1
CDR3: CASSPKTLNTEAFF
DNA: TGTGCCAGCTCACCAAAGACACTGAACACTGAAGCTTTCTTT

D: .
size: few
V: TRBV24-1
J: TRBJ2-2
CDR3: CATSDLDRPTGELFF
DNA: TGTGCCACCAGTGATTTGGACAGACCCACCGGGGAGCTGTTTTTT

D: TRBD2
size: .
V: TRBV25-1
J: TRBJ2-7
CDR3: CASSVPRAGVSYEQYF
DNA: TGTGCCAGCAGTGTACCCAGGGCGGGGGTCTCCTACGAGCAGTACTTC

D: TRBD1
size: .
V: TRBV7-8
J: TRBJ1-5
CDR3: CASSLADRAQPQHF
DNA: TGTGCCAGCAGCTTAGCGGACAGGGCCCAGCCCCAGCATTTT

D: .
size: .
V: TRBV25-1
J: TRBJ2-1
CDR3: CASRELGRNEQFF
DNA: TGTGCCAGCAGAGAATTGGGGAGGAATGAGCAGTTCTTC

D: .
size: few
V: TRBV6-4
J: TRBJ1-2
CDR3: CASSDRSSGRGGYTF
DNA: TGTGCCAGCAGTGACCGATCGAGCGGCAGGGGTGGCTACACCTTC

D: .
size: .
V: TRBV15
J: TRBJ1-3
CDR3: CATSRVGRDVSGNTIYF
DNA: TGTGCCACCAGCAGAGTAGGGAGGGACGTATCTGGAAACACCATATATTTT

D: TRBD1
size: .
V: TRBV25-1
J: TRBJ1-6
CDR3: CASSEVDRGNSPLHF
DNA: TGTGCCAGCAGTGAAGTCGACAGGGGAAATTCACCCCTCCACTTT

D: .
size: .
V: TRBV2
J: TRBJ2-7
CDR3: CASSYQTRGEQYF
DNA: TGTGCCAGCAGCTACCAGACCCGGGGCGAGCAGTACTTC

D: .
size: .
V: TRBV19
J: TRBJ2-1
CDR3: CASSTNTGLRNNEQFF
DNA: TGTGCCAGTAGTACCAATACGGGACTGAGAAACAATGAGCAGTTCTTC

D: .
size: .
V: TRBV12-3/TRBV12-4
J: TRBJ1-1
CDR3: CASRDSNTEAFF
DNA: TGTGCCAGCAGAGACAGTAACACTGAAGCTTTCTTT

D: .
size: .
V: TRBV4-2
J: TRBJ2-3
CDR3: CASSQGNGGTDTQYF
DNA: TGTGCCAGCAGCCAAGGGAACGGAGGCACAGATACGCAGTATTTT

D: TRBD1
size: .
V: TRBV30
J: TRBJ2-2
CDR3: CAWSGTGKMRELFF
DNA: TGTGCCTGGAGTGGGACAGGGAAGATGCGGGAGCTGTTTTTT

D: TRBD1
size: .
V: TRBV7-3
J: TRBJ2-1
CDR3: CASSLDQRTGQFF
DNA: TGTGCCAGCAGCTTAGACCAAAGGACAGGCCAGTTCTTC

D: .
size: few
V: TRBV5-5
J: TRBJ1-1
CDR3: CASSLRRADTEAFF
DNA: TGTGCCAGCAGCTTGCGCAGGGCGGACACTGAAGCTTTCTTT

D: .
size: .
V: TRBV7-2
J: TRBJ1-2
CDR3: CASSSKSFRNYGYTF
DNA: TGTGCCAGCAGCTCCAAGTCCTTTCGGAACTATGGCTACACCTTC

D: TRBD1
size: .
V: TRBV18
J: TRBJ1-1
CDR3: CASSQGAGSLNTEAFF
DNA: TGTGCCAGCTCGCAGGGGGCAGGGTCGTTGAACACTGAAGCTTTCTTT

D: .
size: .
V: TRBV7-8
J: TRBJ1-2
CDR3: CASSRGGGGIYGYTF
DNA: TGTGCCAGCAGCCGAGGCGGGGGCGGTATCTATGGCTACACCTTC

D: .
size: .
V: TRBV24-1
J: TRBJ2-2
CDR3: CATRDKFTGELFF
DNA: TGTGCCACTCGCGACAAATTCACCGGGGAGCTGTTTTTT

D: TRBD2
size: .
V: TRBV7-9
J: TRBJ2-1
CDR3: CASSLHGTSGEEQFF
DNA: TGTGCCAGCAGCTTACACGGGACTAGCGGGGAGGAGCAGTTCTTC

D: TRBD1
size: .
V: TRBV6-5
J: TRBJ1-5
CDR3: CASLTGGNQPQHF
DNA: TGTGCCAGCCTCACAGGGGGTAATCAGCCCCAGCATTTT

D: TRBD1
size: .
V: TRBV7-9
J: TRBJ1-4
CDR3: CASSDRQGREKLFF
DNA: TGTGCCAGCAGCGATCGACAGGGTAGGGAAAAACTGTTTTTT

D: TRBD1
size: .
V: TRBV19
J: TRBJ1-6
CDR3: CATSKETGVSPLHF
DNA: TGTGCCACCAGTAAAGAGACAGGGGTTTCACCCCTCCACTTT

D: TRBD1
size: .
V: TRBV13
J: TRBJ1-4
CDR3: CASSIRTGGTNEKLFF
DNA: TGTGCCAGCAGCATTCGTACAGGGGGAACTAATGAAAAACTGTTTTTT

D: .
size: .
V: TRBV5-4
J: TRBJ2-5
CDR3: CASSLGQALGTQYF
DNA: TGTGCCAGCAGCTTGGGACAGGCTCTGGGGACCCAGTACTTC

D: .
size: .
V: TRBV6-6
J: TRBJ1-5
CDR3: CASSEGGNQPQHF
DNA: TGTGCCAGCTCGGAGGGTGGCAATCAGCCCCAGCATTTT

D: TRBD1
size: few
V: TRBV11-2
J: TRBJ1-3
CDR3: CASGNPGQGGGNTIYF
DNA: TGTGCCAGCGGGAATCCAGGACAGGGTGGTGGAAACACCATATATTTT

D: .
size: .
V: TRBV7-3
J: TRBJ2-3
CDR3: CASSLGGPAGDTQYF
DNA: TGTGCCAGCAGCTTAGGGGGACCCGCGGGGGATACGCAGTATTTT

D: .
size: .
V: TRBV7-8
J: TRBJ1-2
CDR3: CASSPDKIYGYTF
DNA: TGTGCCAGCAGTCCGGACAAAATCTATGGCTACACCTTC